The 23 T cell receptor beta chains presented below share a single source sample, sequenced in a study of T cell responses to AZD1222 COVID-19 vaccine. Profiling relied on immunoSEQ multiplex PCR, and the TCRdb table lists in-frame clones only, not all of them. The table has 100,000 or so clones, roughly 88% seen once. This specimen consisted of peripheral blood, obtained on day 0 of AZD1222 vaccination. The receptor set was obtained from an adult in good health.

The V gene is TRBV24-1, the J gene TRBJ1-1; unclear D gene. Trimming took off 8 bases at V and 9 bases at J, with 21 bases between the two ends. CDR3 length: 14 amino acids. The germline gives CDR1 KGHDR, CDR2 SFDVKD. The CDR3 sequence is CATNPPAISPQAFF. CDR3 bases: TGTGCCACCAATCCTCCAGCGATCAGCCCTCAAGCTTTCTTT.

The sample holds many counts of this clone. V and J are TRBV28 and TRBJ2-7, with 7 positions matching TRBD2. J gave up 7 bases and V 6 bases, and 18 bases lay outside the gene matches. Germline V gene data show CDR1 as MDHEN and CDR2 as SYDVKM. The CDR3 has 16 residues. CDR3 protein: CASSQAASGVGLEQYF. The CDR3 region has the DNA TGTGCCAGCAGCCAGGCCGCCAGCGGGGTAGGTCTTGAGCAGTACTTC.

The chain employs TRBV15 and TRBJ2-3; TRBD2 aligns across 8 bases. Per the germline V gene, CDR1 is LNHNV and CDR2 is YYDKDF (reference sequence). This CDR3 is 15 amino acids long. V shed 4 bases and J 6 bases; nucleotides not matched to a gene: 9. The chain's CDR3 is CATSKSGGGADTQYF. The CDR3 DNA reads as TGTGCCACCAGCAAAAGCGGGGGTGGAGCGGATACGCAGTATTTT.

The chain employs TRBV27 and TRBJ1-5; TRBD1 agrees at 12 bases. J gave up 6 bases and V 5 bases, and 5 bases lay outside the gene matches. Germline loops: CDR1 MNHEY, CDR2 SMNVEV (reference sequence). The CDR3 has 15 residues. The CDR3 sequence: CASSPGTGGFQPQHF. Written as DNA, the CDR3 is TGTGCCAGCAGTCCCGGGACAGGGGGCTTTCAGCCCCAGCATTTT.

This clone occurred a few times. The chain links TRBV3-1 (or the pseudogene TRBV3-2) to TRBJ1-4; 7 nucleotides line up with TRBD1. The V segment lost 1 base and the J segment 8 bases; nucleotides outside the gene matches: 4. CDR1 and CDR2 (germline): LGHDT, YNNKEL (reference sequence). This CDR3 is built from 14 residues. CDR3 in DNA: TGTGCCAGCAGCCAAGGAGGGGGCGGCGAAAAACTGTTTTTT. The encoded protein is CASSQGGGGEKLFF.

The chain links TRBV28 to TRBJ1-4; no clear D. CDR1 MDHEN and CDR2 SYDVKM come from the germline V gene. This CDR3 has 11 residues. Trimming stripped 6 bases from V and 2 bases from J, with 1 base between. The CDR3, as DNA: TGTGCCAGCAGCACTAATGAAAAACTGTTTTTT. Protein product: CASSTNEKLFF.

The chain is built from TRBV5-1 and TRBJ2-5, with D perhaps given as TRBD1 or TRBD2 (6 bases each). V lost 4 bases to trimming and J lost 5 bases, with 18 bases between them. The CDR3 has 15 amino acids. From germline, CDR1 is SGHRS and CDR2 YFSETQ. The CDR3 here is CASSGGGAGDETQYF. For the CDR3, the DNA is TGCGCCAGCAGCGGTGGAGGGGCAGGGGACGAGACCCAGTACTTC.

The chain combines TRBV9 with TRBJ2-7, with 10 positions matching TRBD1. This CDR3 contains 15 residues. The germline gives CDR1 SGDLS, CDR2 YYNGEE. V lost 3 bases and J lost 7; bases outside the gene matches: 10. The CDR3 is CASSASMGQGLEQYF. The CDR3 DNA sequence: TGTGCCAGCAGCGCTTCTATGGGACAGGGGTTGGAGCAGTACTTC. Combining the CDR3 with reference TRBV9 and TRBJ2-7 gives the whole variable domain DSGVTQTPKHLITATGQRVTLRCSPRSGDLSVYWYQQSLDQGLQFLIQYYNGEERAKGNILERFSAQQFPDLHSELNLSSLELGDSALYFCASSASMGQGLEQYFGPGTRLTVT.

V and J are TRBV27 and TRBJ1-4; TRBD1 matches at 9 bases. Germline V gene lookup returns CDR1 MNHEY and CDR2 SMNVEV (reference sequence). This CDR3 region has 15 residues. J was trimmed by 3 bases and V by 8 bases; bases with no gene match: 7. CDR3 bases: TGTGCCAGCTCACACCGGGACAGGGCTAATGAAAAACTGTTTTTT. The encoded protein is CASSHRDRANEKLFF.

The rearrangement joins TRBV2 to TRBJ2-1; no reliable D call. Germline assignment: CDR1 SNHLY and CDR2 FYNNEI. Trimming removed 6 bases at V and 3 bases at J, with 9 bases between. CDR3 length equals 13 residues. The CDR3 DNA reads as TGTGCCAGCAGACCGGCCCTCTACAATGAGCAGTTCTTC. It is translated as CASRPALYNEQFF.

This chain links TRBV3-1 (or the pseudogene TRBV3-2) with TRBJ1-2; D unclear. Germline CDR1 is LGHDT and CDR2 is YNNKEL (reference sequence). This CDR3 contains 11 residues. Deletions cut 0 bases from V and 8 bases from J, with 4 bases between. The CDR3 DNA is TGTGCCAGCAGCCAAGATTTCGGCTACACCTTC. Translation gives CASSQDFGYTF.

The chain recombines TRBV6-2 or TRBV6-3 with TRBJ1-3; weak D call: TRBD1 (5 bases). The V end lost 6 bases, the J end lost 0 bases, and 15 bases lay between the germline ends. Germline CDR1 reads MNHEY; CDR2 reads SVGEGT. This CDR3 has 16 residues. The CDR3 nucleotides are TGTGCCAGCAGCCGGAGGGACTCCCGCTCTGGAAACACCATATATTTT. Translation: CASSRRDSRSGNTIYF.

This clone was counted once. The chain links TRBV5-3 to TRBJ1-2; TRBD1 matches 8 bases. TRBV5-3 is recorded as an ORF, its role being uncertain. V lost 4 bases and J lost 3; bases outside the gene matches: 2. The length of the CDR3 is 13 residues. The DNA of the CDR3 is TGTGCCAGAAGCCCGGGACAGGACTATGGCTACACCTTC. Its protein product is CARSPGQDYGYTF.

V is TRBV7-9 and J is TRBJ1-1, with 7 bases that match TRBD1. Germline-derived CDR1 and CDR2 are SEHNR and FQNEAQ (reference sequence). This CDR3 is 15 amino acids long. The V gene end was trimmed by 5 bases and the J gene end by 11 bases; junction bases not matched to a gene: 17. DNA of the CDR3: TGTGCCAGCAGCCCATGGGGACAGTCCCCCGGTGAGGCTTTCTTT. Its translation: CASSPWGQSPGEAFF.

This sequence joins TRBV9 and TRBJ1-4; D is uncertain. The germline V and J ends were trimmed by 2 bases and 0 bases, with 5 bases remaining between them. The germline V gene encodes CDR1 SGDLS and CDR2 YYNGEE. The CDR3 loop spans 14 amino acids. The CDR3 sequence is CASSVGATNEKLFF. As DNA, the CDR3 is TGTGCCAGCAGCGTCGGTGCAACTAATGAAAAACTGTTTTTT.

The CDR3 sequence: CASSLDGLASDEQFF. In DNA, the CDR3 is TGTGCCAGCAGCTTAGACGGACTAGCTTCCGATGAGCAGTTCTTC. The chain links TRBV11-2 to TRBJ2-1; 8 positions match TRBD2. The CDR3 contains 15 residues. Looked up from germline, CDR1 is SGHAT and CDR2 is FQNNGV. The junction had 6 bases not matched to a gene; V was cut back by 0 bases and J by 8 bases.

The genes are TRBV11-2 and TRBJ2-3; no definite D call. The germline gives CDR1 SGHAT, CDR2 FQNNGV. The V and J ends lost 4 bases and 5 bases respectively, with 13 bases between them. This CDR3 is 14 amino acids long. Here the CDR3 reads CASSYFIEGDTQYF. Here the CDR3 DNA reads TGTGCCAGCAGCTATTTCATAGAAGGAGATACGCAGTATTTT.

This clone was detected once. The V gene is TRBV5-6, the J gene TRBJ1-6; D is possibly TRBD1 (5 bases). The CDR3 loop spans 15 amino acids. In germline, CDR1 is SGHDT, CDR2 YYEEEE. V lost 5 bases, J lost 5 bases, and 14 bases lay in between. The CDR3 loop reads CASRRMQGDNSPLHF. The CDR3 bases are TGTGCCAGCAGGCGTATGCAGGGTGATAATTCACCCCTCCACTTT.

The chain recombines TRBV3-1 (or the pseudogene TRBV3-2) with TRBJ1-1; perhaps TRBD1 as D (5 bases). Germline loops: CDR1 LGHDT, CDR2 YNNKEL (reference sequence). Between the trimmed V and J ends, which lost 1 base and 0 bases, there was a span of 6 bases. This CDR3 has 14 amino acids. As DNA, the CDR3 is TGTGCCAGCAGCCAAGTGGGGGTGAACACTGAAGCTTTCTTT. It encodes CASSQVGVNTEAFF.

The CDR3 DNA sequence: TGTGCCAGCAGCTTGACAGCTGGGGAGACCCAGTACTTC. Encoded protein: CASSLTAGETQYF. The rearrangement joins TRBV7-6 to TRBJ2-5; D is perhaps TRBD1 (5 bases). Germline assignment: CDR1 SGHVS and CDR2 FNYEAQ. Trimming left V 3 bases short and J 5 bases short, with 10 bases between. The CDR3 extends over 13 amino acids.

The chain combines TRBV7-2 with TRBJ2-1, with 7 bases fitting TRBD1. V dropped 5 bases and J dropped 0; count of bases not matched to a gene: 4. CDR1 and CDR2 from the germline V gene are SGHTA and FQGNSA. There are 15 residues in the CDR3. CDR3 sequence (DNA): TGTGCCAGCAGCGGACGACAGGGCTCCTACAATGAGCAGTTCTTC. It yields the protein CASSGRQGSYNEQFF.

CDR3 nucleotides: TGTGCCAGCAGCTTAACTCCCCTGACAGGGAACACCGGGGAGCTGTTTTTT. Translation: CASSLTPLTGNTGELFF. The chain carries TRBV7-9 and TRBJ2-2, with a possible D match to TRBD1 (6 bases). Germline V CDR1 and CDR2: SEHNR, FQNEAQ (reference sequence). V lost 2 bases and J lost 1, with 14 bases in between. This CDR3 is 17 amino acids long.

The chain links TRBV28 to TRBJ1-3, with D perhaps matching TRBD1 (5 bases). The germline V gene has CDR1 MDHEN and CDR2 SYDVKM. CDR3 length: 14 amino acids. Trimming took off 6 bases at V and 2 bases at J, with 11 bases between the two ends. In nucleotides, the CDR3 is TGTGCCAGCAGCTCCTCAGGGACTGGAAACACCATATATTTT. Translation: CASSSSGTGNTIYF. Full variable domain (outside the CDR3, taken from reference TRBV28 and TRBJ1-3): DVKVTQSSRYLVKRTGEKVFLECVQDMDHENMFWYRQDPGLGLRLIYFSYDVKMKEKGDIPEGYSVSREKKERFSLILESASTNQTSMYLCASSSSGTGNTIYFGEGSWLTVV.